These 12 T cell receptor beta chains were sequenced from one sample in a study of T cell clones after liver transplantation. The table came from immunoSEQ multiplex PCR; TCRdb's copy has only in-frame clones and leaves some out. The profile shows some 110,000 clones, 82% of them singletons. Sample: CD4+ T cells from blood, taken before liver transplant. The receptor set was obtained from a human donor who received a liver transplant.

V is TRBV18 and J is TRBJ1-1; possibly TRBD1 for D (6 bases). The CDR3 totals 13 residues. The V gene lost 3 bases and the J gene lost 7 bases, with 12 bases spanning the gap. Per germline, CDR1 KGHSH and CDR2 LQKENI. The CDR3 here is CASSPQTGLEAFF. For the CDR3, the DNA is TGTGCCAGCTCACCCCAGACAGGTCTTGAAGCTTTCTTT.

This clone was observed a few times. The J gene is TRBJ2-2, the V gene TRBV5-1, with 11 bases matching TRBD1. Trimming took 0 bases from V and 4 from J; bases not matched to a gene: 2. CDR1 is SGHRS and CDR2 is YFSETQ in the germline V gene. This CDR3 is 16 amino acids long. The CDR3 coding sequence is TGCGCCAGCAGCTTGGGGACAGGGGGCAGCACCGGGGAGCTGTTTTTT. Amino acids: CASSLGTGGSTGELFF.

CDR3 nucleotides: TGTGCCAGCAGCCTAGGGAGGGGGGATCAGCCCCAGCATTTT. Its protein is CASSLGRGDQPQHF. V usage is TRBV7-9 and J usage is TRBJ1-5; D might be TRBD1 (6 bases). Trimming removed 5 bases at V and 5 bases at J, with 13 bases between. The germline V gene encodes CDR1 SEHNR and CDR2 FQNEAQ (reference sequence). This CDR3 comprises 14 residues.

The chain links TRBV5-5 to TRBJ2-1; maybe TRBD2 (6 bases). The V end was cut by 3 bases, the J end by 7 bases, with 14 bases between. CDR3 length: 14 residues. Germline values: CDR1 SGHKS, CDR2 YYEKEE (reference sequence). DNA for the CDR3: TGTGCCAGCAGCTCCTTTATTAGCGGTAATGAGCAGTTCTTC. As protein: CASSSFISGNEQFF.

The rearrangement links TRBV13 to TRBJ2-4; D uncertain. The CDR3 sequence is 15 residues long. V was cut by 4 bases and J by 3 bases, with 13 bases left in between. The germline V gene has CDR1 PRHDT and CDR2 FYEKMQ (reference sequence). The CDR3 DNA reads TGTGCCAGCAGCTCTCAAAGGGCTGGCAAAAACATTCAGTACTTC. As protein: CASSSQRAGKNIQYF.

This clone was picked up one time. The CDR3 sequence is CAWEGGPNTEAFF. CDR3 bases: TGTGCATGGGAAGGGGGTCCGAACACTGAAGCTTTCTTT. The chain employs TRBV30 and TRBJ1-1; tentatively, D is TRBD1 (6 bases). Germline-derived CDR1 and CDR2 are GTSNPN and SVGIG (reference sequence). The CDR3 loop spans 13 amino acids. Complete variable domain (other parts from reference TRBV30 and TRBJ1-1): SQTIHQWPATLVQPVGSPLSLECTVEGTSNPNLYWYRQAAGRGLQLLFYSVGIGQISSEVPQNLSASRPQDRQFILSSKKLLLSDSGFYLCAWEGGPNTEAFFGQGTRLTVV.

This chain links TRBV7-6 with TRBJ2-2; TRBD2 aligns across 7 bases. This CDR3 comprises 16 residues. Trimming took 2 bases from V and 4 from J; bases not matched to a gene: 7. Germline CDR1 reads SGHVS; CDR2 reads FNYEAQ. CDR3 amino acids: CASSLLGRGSTGELFF. In DNA, the CDR3 is TGTGCCAGCAGCTTATTGGGGCGGGGGAGCACCGGGGAGCTGTTTTTT.

The genes are TRBV29-1 and TRBJ1-5, with unresolved D. Trimming left V 6 bases short and J 7 bases short, with 22 bases between. Germline V lookup: CDR1 SQVTM, CDR2 ANQGSEA. This CDR3 region has 15 residues. CDR3: CSVSKTGADGQPQHF. The CDR3 DNA reads TGCAGCGTCTCAAAGACCGGTGCTGATGGACAGCCCCAGCATTTT.

The genes are TRBV19 and TRBJ1-5; 7 nucleotides match TRBD1. The trim removed 4 bases at V and 4 bases at J, leaving 7 bases unmatched. From germline, CDR1 is LNHDA and CDR2 SQIVND (reference sequence). This CDR3 is 15 amino acids long. This chain's CDR3 is CASSRDSLLNQPQHF. As DNA, the CDR3 is TGTGCCAGTAGTAGGGACAGTCTATTAAATCAGCCCCAGCATTTT.

The chain links TRBV12-5 to TRBJ1-2, with TRBD1 matching over 8 bases. The CDR3 runs to 16 residues. The J segment lost 2 bases and the V segment lost 1 base, leaving 6 bases of the junction unmatched. Germline lookup yields CDR1 LGHNT and CDR2 FRNRAP. The CDR3, as DNA: TGTGCTAGTGGTTTGGCCCACAGGGGGACGAACTATGGCTACACCTTC. Translating it yields CASGLAHRGTNYGYTF.

The genes are TRBV7-8 and TRBJ2-7; D is undetermined. V was pared by 2 bases and J by 5 bases, with 13 bases between. Germline V gives CDR1 SGHVS, CDR2 FQNEAQ. This CDR3 is built from 14 residues. The CDR3 bases are TGTGCCAGCAGCTTATTCCGGGTTGGGGACGAGCAGTACTTC. Its protein product is CASSLFRVGDEQYF.

The chain couples TRBV29-1 to TRBJ2-2; 8 bases agree with TRBD2. The ends lost 0 bases at V and 6 bases at J; junction bases unmatched: 6. Germline-derived CDR1 and CDR2 are SQVTM and ANQGSEA. The CDR3 consists of 15 residues. The CDR3 nucleotides read TGCAGCGTTGAAGATCGGCGGGGGGCCCCCGGGGAGCTGTTTTTT. Residues: CSVEDRRGAPGELFF.